Here is one T cell receptor (beta chain) with its context. As yet, its antigen is unknown. The source of the sample is a study of cytomegalovirus exposure and HLA in healthy donors. Study-level results: Later on, an analysis showed TCR association rates differing by HLA locus, with DRB1 the most and HLA-C the fewest. An analysis that came later showed most CMV-associated TCR beta chains appearing HLA-restricted.

The junction had 7 bases not matched to a gene; V was cut back by 5 bases and J by 7 bases. The CDR3 contains 14 residues. Germline V gives CDR1 LGHNA, CDR2 YNFKEQ. It was with 60 Vbeta and 13 Jbeta primers that the PCR ran. Generated by immunoSEQ multiplex PCR, the TCRdb table keeps only in-frame clones and is missing some. This sample has some 190,000 clones, with around 80% found just once. The sequencing input was PBMCs. This TCR came from a man between 18 and 29 years old in good health and CMV-seronegative. The genes are TRBV4-2 and TRBJ1-2, with 10 bases that match TRBD1. CDR3 residues: CASSADRGKRGYTF. CDR3 nucleotide sequence: TGTGCCAGCAGCGCGGACAGGGGGAAGCGTGGCTACACCTTC.